The next 2 T cell receptor beta chains were all read from a single sample in a study of OX40 agonist ivuxolimab in advanced cancers. Using immunoSEQ multiplex PCR, the repertoire was profiled, and TCRdb retains in-frame clones only, with some absent. Seen here are about 69,000 clones, approximately 81% observed once, and the top ten hold 5% to 6.5%. Sequences were derived from CD4+ or CD8+ T cells sorted from blood, sampled in a trial of the OX40 agonist ivuxolimab. The receptors were sampled from an adult with an advanced solid tumor such as melanoma, head and neck, liver or kidney cancer.

The genes are TRBV19 and TRBJ1-2, with 11 bases that match TRBD1. Losses at the gene ends were 5 bases for V and 4 bases for J; bases not matched to a gene: 3. The CDR3 has 14 amino acids. CDR1 and CDR2 from the germline V gene are LNHDA and SQIVND (reference sequence). CDR3 protein: CASSRTGGTYGYTF. DNA for the CDR3: TGTGCCAGTAGTCGGACAGGGGGCACCTATGGCTACACCTTC.

The J gene is TRBJ1-2, the V gene TRBV11-1; 8 bases agree with TRBD1. CDR1 is SGHAT and CDR2 is FQDESV in the germline V gene (reference sequence). Trimming removed 8 bases from V and 3 bases from J; junction bases left unmatched: 5. This CDR3 region has 13 residues. CDR3 nucleotides: TGTGCCAGCGGAGCGACAGGGGACTATGGCTACACCTTC. Translating gives CASGATGDYGYTF.